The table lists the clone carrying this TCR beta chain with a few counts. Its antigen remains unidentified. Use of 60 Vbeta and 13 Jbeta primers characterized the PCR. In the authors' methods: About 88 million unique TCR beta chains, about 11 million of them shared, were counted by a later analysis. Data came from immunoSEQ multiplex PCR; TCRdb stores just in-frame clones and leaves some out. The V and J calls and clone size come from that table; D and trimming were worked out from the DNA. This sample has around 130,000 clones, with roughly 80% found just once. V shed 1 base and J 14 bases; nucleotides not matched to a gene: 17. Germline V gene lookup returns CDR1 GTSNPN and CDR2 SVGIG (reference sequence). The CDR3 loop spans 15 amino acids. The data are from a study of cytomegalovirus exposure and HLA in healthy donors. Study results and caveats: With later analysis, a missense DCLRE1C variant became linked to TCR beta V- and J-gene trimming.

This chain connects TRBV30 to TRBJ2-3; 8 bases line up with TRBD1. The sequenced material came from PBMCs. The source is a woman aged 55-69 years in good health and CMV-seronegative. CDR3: CAWSEVSATGGRPYF. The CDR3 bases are TGTGCCTGGAGTGAAGTTTCAGCTACAGGGGGGCGGCCGTATTTT. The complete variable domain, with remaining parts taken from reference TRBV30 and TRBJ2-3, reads SQTIHQWPATLVQPVGSPLSLECTVEGTSNPNLYWYRQAAGRGLQLLFYSVGIGQISSEVPQNLSASRPQDRQFILSSKKLLLSDSGFYLCAWSEVSATGGRPYFGPGTRLTVL.